Listed below are T cell receptor beta chains from one sample, sequenced in a study of blood T cell repertoires in COVID-19. The data were produced by immunoSEQ multiplex PCR, yet TCRdb's version contains in-frame clones alone and is incomplete. The table lists about 300,000 clones, approximately 90% of them singletons. Sequencing used peripheral blood. Receptors originate from a man younger than 35 with active or convalescent COVID-19. The conserved cysteine and the conserved F or W are not part of the CDR3 here.

CDR3 protein	V gene	J gene
ASSSTSGSNHEQF	TRBV18	TRBJ2-1
ASSHGATSTDTQY	TRBV5-6	TRBJ2-3
ASSLFQGDTDTQY	TRBV28	TRBJ2-3
SASIGTGALRTEAF	TRBV20-1	TRBJ1-1
ASGTGQAVSGNTIY	TRBV12-5	TRBJ1-3
ASSPTVARGNSPLH	TRBV11-2	TRBJ1-6
ASSDSNTGELF	TRBV7-9	TRBJ2-2
ASSGRDNQPQH	TRBV27	TRBJ1-5
ASSHAGGLEQY	TRBV4-1	TRBJ2-7
ASSFVLGGTEAF	TRBV27	TRBJ1-1
ASSIGPRTSAIDTQY	TRBV19	TRBJ2-3
ATSRDLSRGGEQY	TRBV15	TRBJ2-7
ASSGDRSSYEQY	TRBV9	TRBJ2-7
ASSPLDSYNEQF	TRBV18	TRBJ2-1
ASSSRTGAYEQY	TRBV5-1	TRBJ2-7
AIKGTGGTNEQF	TRBV28	TRBJ2-1
ASSTRHRTGGENGYT	TRBV7-9	TRBJ1-2
ASSPLQGLKETQY	TRBV3-1/TRBV3-2	TRBJ2-5
ATSDASAVRQF	TRBV24-1	TRBJ2-1
ASSQLGGLISPLH	TRBV11-2	TRBJ1-6
ASSIELLAGGAFGNEQF	TRBV19	TRBJ2-1
ASSLGTGPYEQY	TRBV7-9	TRBJ2-7
ASSLERREQY	TRBV5-1	TRBJ2-7
ASSVWGGREAF	TRBV2	TRBJ1-1
ASSVRPGQAYNEQF	TRBV3-1/TRBV3-2	TRBJ2-1
ASSDSQVTGELF	TRBV6-4	TRBJ2-2
ASSSQREGRDTQY	TRBV18	TRBJ2-3
ASSHRGGKKDTQY	TRBV14	TRBJ2-3
ASSPLAGAYNEQF	TRBV6-5	TRBJ2-1
ASSYTGGSNQPQH	TRBV6-5	TRBJ1-5
ASSPTGTQETQY	TRBV18	TRBJ2-5
ASSDEGFGTGELF	TRBV6-4	TRBJ2-2
ASSTRDPGFATEAF	TRBV11-2	TRBJ1-1
ASSLSPRLTEAF	TRBV28	TRBJ1-1
ASTKSSLAGVYEQY	TRBV5-1	TRBJ2-7
ASSLADYNEQF	TRBV3-1/TRBV3-2	TRBJ2-1
ASSLFGGTDTQY	TRBV7-9	TRBJ2-3
AIMPGRASTDTQY	TRBV5-4	TRBJ2-3
AISEGRDRGTEAF	TRBV10-3	TRBJ1-1
ASSRGQLNSPLH	TRBV13	TRBJ1-6
ASSPNGGTEAF	TRBV18	TRBJ1-1
AIVSGGSSTDTQY	TRBV10-3	TRBJ2-3
ASSVSGGTFNEQF	TRBV9	TRBJ2-1
ASSATGGAEREAF	TRBV9	TRBJ1-1
ARAPGQAITISGNTIY	TRBV19	TRBJ1-3
ASSQGAEQY	TRBV3-1/TRBV3-2	TRBJ2-7